The T cell receptor beta chain under discussion was sequenced for a study of blood T cell repertoires in COVID-19. Whole-study context: Samples came from the United States, Italy and Spain, spanning acute and convalescent COVID-19.

The study assigned cohorts using participant-reported clinical history. Two consecutive negative NP/OP PCR tests, clearance, or resolved symptoms defined Cohort 3 recovery. Methods used by the authors: Researchers report that nucleated cell counts were estimated from reference gene primer amplification. Measured with immunoSEQ multiplex PCR; TCRdb has only the in-frame clones, and not every one. For V, J and clone size, that table is used; D and trimming come from the DNA. The profile shows 250,000 to 350,000 clones, 70% to 90% of them singletons. With V trimmed by 3 bases and J by 4 bases, 11 bases remained unmatched. The CDR3 loop spans 17 amino acids. CDR1 and CDR2 (germline): KGHSH, LQKENI.

The source material was PBMCs or T cells enriched from blood (not recorded which). This clonotype was obtained from a woman in her 30s who had recovered from COVID-19. The chain links TRBV18 to TRBJ2-7; TRBD2 agrees at 11 bases. For the CDR3, the DNA is TGTGCCAGCTCACCGCCACGGGCGCTAGCGGGGGGATACGAGCAGTACTTC. This codes for CASSPPRALAGGYEQYF.